Below are 8 T cell receptor beta chains sequenced from a single sample in a study of CD8 T cells in Susac syndrome (dated by TCRdb to about 2019). The library was built by means of the immunoSEQ multiplex PCR assay. RNA was extracted using the RNeasy kit, and roughly 0.45 to 1 microgram was reverse transcribed with random hexamers. TCRdb ran its own pipeline on the public reads, namely fastp trimming at Q25 and MiXCR clone calling, and kept in-frame beta chains. A single entry per CDR3 protein holds the most common genes and DNA from its merged rows. This sample lists tens of thousands of distinct CDR3 sequences; approximately 93% were detected once. The top ten clonotypes cover around 0.15% of the sample. Sequenced input: CD4+ T cells from PBMCs. The receptors were gathered from a human donor with Susac syndrome.

The chain joins TRBV6-2 or TRBV6-3 to TRBJ2-1; D is possibly TRBD2 (6 bases). This CDR3 is built from 12 residues. Germline V gene data show CDR1 as MNHEY and CDR2 as SVGEGT. With 11 bases removed from V and 4 bases from J, the gap between germline ends came to 12 bases. CDR3 region: CAAGQGYNEQFF. DNA for the CDR3: TGTGCCGCGGGGCAGGGTTACAATGAGCAGTTCTTC.

This chain links TRBV7-2 with TRBJ1-2; no clear D gene. The CDR3 extends over 13 amino acids. CDR1 SGHTA and CDR2 FQGNSA come from the germline V gene. Between the trimmed V and J ends, which lost 3 bases and 4 bases, there was a span of 9 bases. CDR3: CASSFDGSYGYTF. The CDR3 nucleotides read TGTGCCAGCAGCTTCGACGGGTCCTATGGCTACACCTTC.

This sequence joins TRBV5-5 and TRBJ2-1; D ambiguous. The CDR3 covers 16 residues. Per the germline V gene, CDR1 is SGHKS and CDR2 is YYEKEE (reference sequence). V lost 3 bases, J lost 5 bases, and 18 bases lay in between. The CDR3 here is CASSSPPGRIDNEQFF. In DNA form, the CDR3 reads TGTGCCAGCAGCTCCCCCCCCGGACGGATAGACAATGAGCAGTTCTTC.

This sequence joins TRBV29-1 and TRBJ1-1; D not certain. Germline CDR1 and CDR2: SQVTM and ANQGSEA. V was pared by 7 bases and J by 4 bases, with 16 bases between. The CDR3 is 13 amino acids. The CDR3 region has the DNA TGCAGCGCTGATGGTGAGACAAGCACTGAAGCTTTCTTT. This translates into CSADGETSTEAFF.

The rearrangement uses TRBV18 and TRBJ2-1, with D perhaps TRBD1 (6 bases). CDR1 KGHSH and CDR2 LQKENI come from the germline V gene. The CDR3 runs to 14 residues. The V end was cut by 3 bases, the J end by 6 bases, with 12 bases between. The CDR3 DNA is TGTGCCAGCTCACCGAACAGGGTAATCAATGAGCAGTTCTTC. It is translated as CASSPNRVINEQFF.

The CDR3 coding sequence is TGTGCCAGCAGCTTAGAGTCCCCCAGGGGGCGAGGCTCCTATAATTCACCCCTCCACTTT. Its protein is CASSLESPRGRGSYNSPLHF. This sequence joins TRBV11-1 and TRBJ1-6, with 8 bases lining up with TRBD1. V lost 1 base to trimming and J lost 0 bases; unmatched junction nucleotides: 11. The germline CDR1 and CDR2 sequences are SGHAT and FQDESV (reference sequence). CDR3 length equals 20 residues. Supplemented by reference TRBV11-1 and TRBJ1-6, the full variable domain reads EAEVAQSPRYKITEKSQAVAFWCDPISGHATLYWYRQILGQGPELLVQFQDESVVDDSQLPKDRFSAERLKGVDSTLKIQPAELGDSAMYLCASSLESPRGRGSYNSPLHFGNGTRLTVT.

This clonotype was seen only a few times. CDR3 in amino acids: CASSYSTWLLTEQFF. CDR3 nucleotide sequence: TGTGCCAGCAGTTACTCGACATGGCTTCTTACTGAGCAGTTCTTC. This chain joins TRBV6-2 or TRBV6-3 and TRBJ2-1; D not certain. Germline V gene lookup returns CDR1 MNHEY and CDR2 SVGEGT. V was cut by 0 bases and J by 9 bases, with 15 bases left in between. The CDR3 is 15 amino acids.

V is TRBV14 and J is TRBJ2-7; 9 bases match TRBD1. V lost 4 bases, J lost 5 bases, and 9 bases stayed unmatched. The CDR3 is 15 residues long. CDR1 and CDR2 from the germline V gene are SGHDN and FVKESK. CDR3 nucleotides: TGTGCCAGCAGCCGAGCGCCGGGACAGGGTGACGAGCAGTACTTC. It is translated as CASSRAPGQGDEQYF.